In its sample, the clone carrying this T cell receptor (beta chain) was seen many times. Not a single patient had been given any form of treatment at any point before undergoing thyroid surgery. This sample is part of a study of metastatic and nonmetastatic thyroid tumors. TCRdb used MiXCR to call clones anew from the PCR reads. The table shows over 25,000 clones, with around 7.4% occurring only once. CDR3 length: 13 residues. Trimming removed 4 bases at V and 8 bases at J, with 11 bases between. CDR1 is SGHTA, CDR2 FQGNSA, per germline. Source material: blood. V is TRBV7-2 and J is TRBJ2-2; D unresolved. The sequence was collected from a female donor with papillary thyroid cancer or a benign thyroid nodule (not recorded which). Some clones in this sample may be carry-over from other donors' samples. CDR3 in DNA: TGTGCCAGCAGCTCCCTAACCGAGGGGGAGCTGTTTTTT. Amino acid sequence: CASSSLTEGELFF.